Presented here are 20 T cell receptor beta chains from one specimen sequenced in a study of cytomegalovirus exposure and HLA in healthy donors. The PCR was carried out with 60 Vbeta primers and 13 Jbeta primers. Sequencing was performed with immunoSEQ multiplex PCR; in TCRdb, only in-frame clones are kept and a portion is missing. The sample lists approximately 97,000 clones, nearly 65% occurring once. Sequenced material: PBMCs. These TCRs come from a human donor in good health.

The rearrangement joins TRBV18 to TRBJ1-2, with D maybe TRBD1 (5 bases). CDR3 size: 15 residues. V was clipped by 3 bases and J by 5 bases, with 16 bases between them. Germline V CDR1 and CDR2: KGHSH, LQKENI. CDR3 DNA: TGTGCCAGCTCACCGGCAGGGCGAGGAGGGTATGGCTACACCTTC. Translation: CASSPAGRGGYGYTF.

This chain links TRBV6-4 with TRBJ2-1; 8 bases line up with TRBD2. J was trimmed by 6 bases and V by 0 bases; bases with no gene match: 4. Looked up from germline, CDR1 is MRHNA and CDR2 is SNTAGT. CDR3 length: 15 amino acids. The CDR3 DNA reads TGTGCCAGCAGTGACTCAGCGGGAGTCGTCAATGAGCAGTTCTTC. It codes for CASSDSAGVVNEQFF.

The chain couples TRBV7-9 to TRBJ2-7; D possibly corresponds to TRBD2 (6 bases). CDR3 length equals 14 residues. The V gene's germline CDR1 is SEHNR and CDR2 FQNEAQ (reference sequence). V was trimmed by 5 bases and J by 6 bases, leaving 17 bases between them. The CDR3 sequence is CASSPNQGAGEQYF. DNA of the CDR3: TGTGCCAGCAGCCCAAATCAGGGAGCGGGCGAGCAGTACTTC. The whole variable domain, filled in from reference TRBV7-9 and TRBJ2-7, reads DTGVSQNPRHKITKRGQNVTFRCDPISEHNRLYWYRQTLGQGPEFLTYFQNEAQLEKSRLLSDRFSAERPKGSFSTLEIQRTEQGDSAMYLCASSPNQGAGEQYFGPGTRLTVT.

The rearrangement links TRBV7-9 to TRBJ2-7; 9 nucleotides line up with TRBD1. Germline V gene sequence: CDR1 SEHNR, CDR2 FQNEAQ (reference sequence). Trimming at V came to 5 bases and at J to 4 bases, leaving 6 bases not matched to a gene. The CDR3 is made up of 14 amino acids. As DNA, the CDR3 is TGTGCCAGCAGCGCCCGGGACAGGGTGTACGAGCAGTACTTC. Translating it yields CASSARDRVYEQYF.

This sequence joins TRBV27 and TRBJ2-7; 8 bases align to TRBD1. Germline V lookup: CDR1 MNHEY, CDR2 SMNVEV (reference sequence). The CDR3 has 14 residues. V trimming: 6 bases; J trimming: 2 bases; junction bases outside the gene matches: 6. CDR3 sequence (DNA): TGTGCCAGCAGACTCGCGGGACAGGCCTACGAGCAGTACTTC. This gives the protein CASRLAGQAYEQYF.

This clone has a single count. The chain carries TRBV27 and TRBJ2-7; 8 nucleotides align to TRBD1. V dropped 7 bases and J dropped 5; count of bases not matched to a gene: 10. CDR1 MNHEY and CDR2 SMNVEV come from the germline V gene (reference sequence). The CDR3 length is 14 residues. The CDR3 sequence: CASTPGQGIDEQYF. CDR3 nucleotide sequence: TGTGCCAGCACGCCCGGACAGGGTATCGACGAGCAGTACTTC.

The chain couples TRBV30 to TRBJ1-2; D is ambiguous. The CDR3 extends over 13 amino acids. Germline CDR1 and CDR2: GTSNPN and SVGIG (reference sequence). V was cut by 0 bases and J by 7 bases, with 12 bases left in between. CDR3 protein: CAWSVGGSSGYTF. DNA of the CDR3: TGTGCCTGGAGTGTAGGAGGGAGCTCTGGCTACACCTTC.

This rearrangement joins TRBV2 to TRBJ2-3; 12 nucleotides align to TRBD2. The CDR3 totals 15 residues. V was clipped by 7 bases and J by 6 bases; unmatched bases: 8. The germline V gene has CDR1 SNHLY and CDR2 FYNNEI. CDR3 in DNA: TGTGCCAGCAATCGGCGACTAGCGGGAGCGGATACGCAGTATTTT. Its translation: CASNRRLAGADTQYF.

CDR3: CASSQVGAGRSEQFF. In DNA form, the CDR3 reads TGCGCCAGCAGCCAAGTGGGGGCCGGGCGGAGTGAGCAGTTCTTC. J is TRBJ2-1 and V is TRBV4-1; D might be TRBD1 (6 bases). CDR3 length: 15 residues. Per germline, CDR1 MGHRA and CDR2 YSYEKL. V was pared by 1 base and J by 9 bases, with 16 bases between.

The chain couples TRBV5-1 to TRBJ2-5; no reliable D call. The CDR3 contains 12 residues. Trimming shortened V by 0 bases and J by 4 bases, and 4 bases separated the two germline ends. CDR1 is SGHRS and CDR2 is YFSETQ in the germline V gene. CDR3 coding DNA: TGCGCCAGCAGCTTGGTCCGAGAGACCCAGTACTTC. Protein: CASSLVRETQYF.

The J gene is TRBJ2-1, the V gene TRBV7-9, with 7 positions matching TRBD2. Trimming cost V 0 bases and J 2 bases; bases outside gene matches: 1. Germline lookup yields CDR1 SEHNR and CDR2 FQNEAQ (reference sequence). CDR3 length: 15 residues. CDR3 DNA: TGTGCCAGCAGCTTAGCCGGACTAGCCTACAATGAGCAGTTCTTC. It is translated as CASSLAGLAYNEQFF.

The rearrangement joins TRBV15 to TRBJ2-2; TRBD2 matches at 7 bases. CDR3 length: 15 residues. From germline, CDR1 is LNHNV and CDR2 YYDKDF (reference sequence). With V trimmed by 8 bases and J by 7 bases, 13 bases remained unmatched. For the CDR3, the DNA is TGTGCCACCTCCGTCGGGCGGGAGAGGGTCGGGGAGCTGTTTTTT. Protein product: CATSVGRERVGELFF.

The chain links TRBV27 to TRBJ2-3; TRBD2 aligns across 13 bases. Germline V gene data show CDR1 as MNHEY and CDR2 as SMNVEV (reference sequence). The ends lost 6 bases at V and 8 bases at J; junction bases unmatched: 11. The CDR3 runs to 16 residues. The CDR3 is CASRTKGLAGAGTQYF. CDR3 sequence (DNA): TGTGCCAGCAGGACTAAAGGACTAGCGGGAGCTGGTACGCAGTATTTT.

This chain links TRBV5-1 with TRBJ2-2; D may be TRBD2 (6 bases). V lost 5 bases to trimming and J lost 7 bases, with 15 bases between them. The germline V gene has CDR1 SGHRS and CDR2 YFSETQ. The CDR3 runs to 14 residues. CDR3 sequence reads: CASSGRQGFGELFF. For the CDR3, the DNA is TGCGCCAGCAGTGGGAGGCAGGGCTTCGGGGAGCTGTTTTTT.

V usage is TRBV7-9 and J usage is TRBJ1-2, with 8 bases matching TRBD1. The CDR3 spans 16 residues. The germline CDR1 and CDR2 sequences are SEHNR and FQNEAQ (reference sequence). V shed 0 bases and J 7 bases; nucleotides not matched to a gene: 10. For the CDR3, the DNA is TGTGCCAGCAGCTTAGCGATGGGGAGCGGACAGGGTGGCTACACCTTC. As protein: CASSLAMGSGQGGYTF.

The rearrangement links TRBV13 to TRBJ2-1; tentative D call: TRBD2 (6 bases). CDR3 length equals 19 residues. V lost 5 bases to trimming and J lost 0 bases, with 23 bases between them. Per germline, CDR1 PRHDT and CDR2 FYEKMQ (reference sequence). The CDR3 spells CASSPSLRLGGGSYNEQFF. The CDR3 DNA reads TGTGCCAGCAGCCCATCTTTACGGCTGGGGGGAGGCTCCTACAATGAGCAGTTCTTC. Full variable domain (outside the CDR3, taken from reference TRBV13 and TRBJ2-1): AAGVIQSPRHLIKEKRETATLKCYPIPRHDTVYWYQQGPGQDPQFLISFYEKMQSDKGSIPDRFSAQQFSDYHSELNMSSLELGDSALYFCASSPSLRLGGGSYNEQFFGPGTRLTVL.

V is TRBV29-1 and J is TRBJ2-3, with 7 bases aligning to TRBD1. Germline-derived CDR1 and CDR2 are SQVTM and ANQGSEA. The CDR3 loop spans 12 amino acids. J was trimmed by 1 base and V by 6 bases; bases with no gene match: 1. The CDR3 sequence: CSVDRGTDTQYF. Written as DNA, the CDR3 is TGCAGCGTCGACAGGGGCACAGATACGCAGTATTTT.

The CDR3 here is CASRETTSGRTDTQYF. CDR3 DNA sequence: TGCGCCAGCAGGGAGACGACTAGCGGGAGAACAGATACGCAGTATTTT. J is TRBJ2-3 and V is TRBV5-1; TRBD2 matches 12 bases. The V gene's germline CDR1 is SGHRS and CDR2 YFSETQ. The CDR3 loop spans 16 amino acids. V shed 5 bases and J 3 bases; nucleotides not matched to a gene: 7.

This clone turned up a few times. V usage is TRBV4-1 and J usage is TRBJ1-1, with D perhaps TRBD1 (6 bases). Trimming left V 0 bases short and J 9 bases short, with 11 bases between. Germline V gives CDR1 MGHRA, CDR2 YSYEKL. This CDR3 is 13 amino acids long. CDR3 region: CASSQDWGTQAFF. CDR3 DNA sequence: TGCGCCAGCAGCCAAGATTGGGGGACACAAGCTTTCTTT.

This clone was detected a few times. The rearrangement joins TRBV5-1 to TRBJ1-5, with D tentatively TRBD1 (5 bases). Germline V gene sequence: CDR1 SGHRS, CDR2 YFSETQ. With 0 bases removed from V and 1 base from J, the gap between germline ends came to 5 bases. The CDR3 extends over 14 amino acids. The CDR3 DNA reads TGCGCCAGCAGCTTGGGGGGCAGCAATCAGCCCCAGCATTTT. Amino acids: CASSLGGSNQPQHF.